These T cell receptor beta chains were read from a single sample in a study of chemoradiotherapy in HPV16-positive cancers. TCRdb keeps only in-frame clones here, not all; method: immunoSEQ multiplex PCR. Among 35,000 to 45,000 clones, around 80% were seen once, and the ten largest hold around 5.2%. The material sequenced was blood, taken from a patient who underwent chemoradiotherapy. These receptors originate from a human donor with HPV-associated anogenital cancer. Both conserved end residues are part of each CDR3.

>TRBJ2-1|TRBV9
CASSVTLEAGGVNEQFF
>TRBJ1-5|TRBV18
CASSREDGNQPQHF
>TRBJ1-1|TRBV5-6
CASSFGRRNTEAFF
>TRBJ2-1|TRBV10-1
CASSPSMGGNSYNEQFF
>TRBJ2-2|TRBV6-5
CASSYSRPTGELFF
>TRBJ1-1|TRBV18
CASSPTRDTEAFF
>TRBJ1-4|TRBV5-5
CASSKENEKLFF
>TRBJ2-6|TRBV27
CASSSQGASGANVLTF
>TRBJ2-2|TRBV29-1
CSVGATQRGELFF
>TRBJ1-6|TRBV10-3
CAISWDSTNSPLHF
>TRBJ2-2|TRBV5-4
CASSLSGVGTGELFF
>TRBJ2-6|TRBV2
CASTRGGSGANVLTF
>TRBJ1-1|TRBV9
CASSATGGAAEAFF
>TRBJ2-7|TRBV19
CASRDRSSYEQYF
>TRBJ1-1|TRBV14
CASSSQGNTEAFF
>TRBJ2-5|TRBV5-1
CASSGGATYQETQYF
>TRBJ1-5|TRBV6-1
CASSEAPRGPNQPQHF
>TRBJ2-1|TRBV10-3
CAISRAGTGLYNEQFF
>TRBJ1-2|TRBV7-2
CASTTGGTGRYGYTF
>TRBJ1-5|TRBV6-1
CASSEGQGQQPQHF
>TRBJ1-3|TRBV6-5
CASRDRAGDTIYF
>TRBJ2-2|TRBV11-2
CASSSPGTGGNAGELFF
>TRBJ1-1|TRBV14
CASSNDREAFF
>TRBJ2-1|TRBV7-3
CASSLEGTGTPEVEQFF
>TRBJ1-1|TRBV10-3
CAISGDRENTEAFF
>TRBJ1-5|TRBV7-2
CASSLTGGNQPQHF
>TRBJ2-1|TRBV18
CASSPPSGGAYNEQFF
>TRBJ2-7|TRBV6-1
CASMGLYYEQYF
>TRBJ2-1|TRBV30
CAWSVPSGGAAFF
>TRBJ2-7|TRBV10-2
CASSDQGGSPQYF
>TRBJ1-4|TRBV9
CASSVDDRRDEKLFF
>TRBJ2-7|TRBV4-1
CASSQVNRGGYEQYF
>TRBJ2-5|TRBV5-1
CASSLEQGETQYF
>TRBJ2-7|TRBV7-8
CASSLASTSGFSYEQYF
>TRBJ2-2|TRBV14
CASSLGDIQDPTGELFF